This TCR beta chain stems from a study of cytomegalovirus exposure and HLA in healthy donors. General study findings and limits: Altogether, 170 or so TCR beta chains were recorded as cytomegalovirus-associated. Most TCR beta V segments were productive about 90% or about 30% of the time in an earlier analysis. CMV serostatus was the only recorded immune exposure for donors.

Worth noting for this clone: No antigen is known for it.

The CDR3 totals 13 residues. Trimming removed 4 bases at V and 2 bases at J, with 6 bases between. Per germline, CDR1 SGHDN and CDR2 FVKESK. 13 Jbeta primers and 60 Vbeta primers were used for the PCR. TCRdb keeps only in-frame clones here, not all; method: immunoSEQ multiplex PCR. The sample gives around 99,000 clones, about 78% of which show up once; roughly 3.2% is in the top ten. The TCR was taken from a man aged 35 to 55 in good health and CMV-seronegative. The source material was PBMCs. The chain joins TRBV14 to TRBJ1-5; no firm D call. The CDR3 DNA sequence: TGTGCCAGCAGCCTCAGCGGCAATCAGCCCCAGCATTTT. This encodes CASSLSGNQPQHF. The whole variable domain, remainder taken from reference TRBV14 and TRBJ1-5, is EAGVTQFPSHSVIEKGQTVTLRCDPISGHDNLYWYRRVMGKEIKFLLHFVKESKQDESGMPNNRFLAERTGGTYSTLKVQPAELEDSGVYFCASSLSGNQPQHFGDGTRLSIL.